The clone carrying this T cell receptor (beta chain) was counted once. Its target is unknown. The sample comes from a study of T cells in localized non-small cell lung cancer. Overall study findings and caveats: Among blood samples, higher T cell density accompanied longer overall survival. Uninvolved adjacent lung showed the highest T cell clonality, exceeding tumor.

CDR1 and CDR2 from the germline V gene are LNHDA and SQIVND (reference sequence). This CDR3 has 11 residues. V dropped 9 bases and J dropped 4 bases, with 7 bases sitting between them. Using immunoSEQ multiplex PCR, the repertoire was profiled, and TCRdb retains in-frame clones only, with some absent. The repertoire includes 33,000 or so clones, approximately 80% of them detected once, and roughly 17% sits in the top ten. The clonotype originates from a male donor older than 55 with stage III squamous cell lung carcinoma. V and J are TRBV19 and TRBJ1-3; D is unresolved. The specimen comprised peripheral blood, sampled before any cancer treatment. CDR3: CASRFGNTIYF. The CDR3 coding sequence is TGTGCCAGCCGCTTCGGAAACACCATATATTTT.